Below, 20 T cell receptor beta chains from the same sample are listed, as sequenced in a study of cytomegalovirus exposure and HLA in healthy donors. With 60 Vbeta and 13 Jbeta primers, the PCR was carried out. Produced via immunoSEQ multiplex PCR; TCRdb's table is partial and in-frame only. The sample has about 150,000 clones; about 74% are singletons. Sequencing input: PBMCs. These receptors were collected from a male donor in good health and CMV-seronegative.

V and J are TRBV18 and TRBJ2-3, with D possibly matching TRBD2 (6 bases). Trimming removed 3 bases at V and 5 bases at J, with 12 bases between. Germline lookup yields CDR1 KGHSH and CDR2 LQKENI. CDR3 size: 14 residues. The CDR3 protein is CASSPGGRGDTQYF. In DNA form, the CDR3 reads TGTGCCAGCTCACCCGGGGGACGAGGAGATACGCAGTATTTT.

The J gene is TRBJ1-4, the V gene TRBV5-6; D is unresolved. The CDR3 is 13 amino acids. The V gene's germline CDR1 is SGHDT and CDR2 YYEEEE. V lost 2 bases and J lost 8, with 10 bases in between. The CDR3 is CASSFGIWEKLFF. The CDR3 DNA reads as TGTGCCAGCAGCTTCGGGATCTGGGAAAAACTGTTTTTT.

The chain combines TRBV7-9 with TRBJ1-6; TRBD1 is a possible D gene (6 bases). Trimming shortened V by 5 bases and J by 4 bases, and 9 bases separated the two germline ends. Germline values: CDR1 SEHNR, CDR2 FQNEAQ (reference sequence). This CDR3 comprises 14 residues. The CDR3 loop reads CASSTQGYNSPLHF. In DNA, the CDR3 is TGTGCCAGCAGCACTCAGGGGTATAATTCACCCCTCCACTTT.

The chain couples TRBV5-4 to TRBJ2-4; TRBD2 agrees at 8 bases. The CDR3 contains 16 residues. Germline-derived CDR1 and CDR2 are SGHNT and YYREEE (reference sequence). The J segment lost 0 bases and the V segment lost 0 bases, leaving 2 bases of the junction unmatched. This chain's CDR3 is CASSLDAGGAKNIQYF. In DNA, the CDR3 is TGTGCCAGCAGCTTGGATGCGGGAGGAGCCAAAAACATTCAGTACTTC.

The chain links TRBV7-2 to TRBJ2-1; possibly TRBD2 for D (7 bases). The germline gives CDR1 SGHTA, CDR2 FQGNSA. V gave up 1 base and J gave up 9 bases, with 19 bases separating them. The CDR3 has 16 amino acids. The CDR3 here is CASSLGGGSLRGEQFF. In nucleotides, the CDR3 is TGTGCCAGCAGCTTAGGGGGCGGGAGCCTCAGGGGTGAGCAGTTCTTC.

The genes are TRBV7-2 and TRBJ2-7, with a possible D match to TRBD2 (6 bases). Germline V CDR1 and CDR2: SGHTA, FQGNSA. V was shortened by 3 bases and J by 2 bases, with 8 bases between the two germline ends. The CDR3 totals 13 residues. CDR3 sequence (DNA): TGTGCCAGCAGCTTGTGGAGGGCCTACGAGCAGTACTTC. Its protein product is CASSLWRAYEQYF. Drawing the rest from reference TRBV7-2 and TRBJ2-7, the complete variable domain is GAGVSQSPSNKVTEKGKDVELRCDPISGHTALYWYRQSLGQGLEFLIYFQGNSAPDKSGLPSDRFSAERTGGSVSTLTIQRTQQEDSAVYLCASSLWRAYEQYFGPGTRLTVT.

For the CDR3, the DNA is TGTGCCAGCAGCTCGGGACAGGGTATCCCACCCCTCCACTTT. Its protein is CASSSGQGIPPLHF. The chain uses TRBV7-2 and TRBJ1-6; 9 bases are a match to TRBD1. The CDR3 sequence is 14 residues long. The germline V gene encodes CDR1 SGHTA and CDR2 FQGNSA. V lost 4 bases and J lost 11; bases outside the gene matches: 6.

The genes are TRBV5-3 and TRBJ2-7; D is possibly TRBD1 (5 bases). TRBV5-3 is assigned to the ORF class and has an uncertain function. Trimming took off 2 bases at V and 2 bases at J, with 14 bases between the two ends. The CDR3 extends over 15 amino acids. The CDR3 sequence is CARSFSLTAAYEQYF. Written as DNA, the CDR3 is TGTGCCAGAAGCTTCTCCTTGACAGCAGCCTACGAGCAGTACTTC.

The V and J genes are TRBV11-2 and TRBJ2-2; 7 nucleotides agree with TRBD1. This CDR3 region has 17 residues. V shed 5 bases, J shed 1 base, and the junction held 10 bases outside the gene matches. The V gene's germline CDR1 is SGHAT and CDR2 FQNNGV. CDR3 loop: CASSPLRRTGNTGELFF. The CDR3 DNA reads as TGTGCCAGCAGCCCCCTCAGGCGGACAGGGAACACCGGGGAGCTGTTTTTT.

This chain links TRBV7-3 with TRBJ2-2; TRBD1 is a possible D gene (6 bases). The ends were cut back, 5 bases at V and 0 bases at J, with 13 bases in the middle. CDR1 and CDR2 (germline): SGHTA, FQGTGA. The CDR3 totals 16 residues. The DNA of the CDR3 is TGTGCCAGCAGCCCCTCGGGACAATCGAACACCGGGGAGCTGTTTTTT. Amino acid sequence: CASSPSGQSNTGELFF. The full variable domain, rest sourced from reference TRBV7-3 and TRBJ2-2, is GAGVSQTPSNKVTEKGKYVELRCDPISGHTALYWYRQSLGQGPEFLIYFQGTGAADDSGLPNDRFFAVRPEGSVSTLKIQRTERGDSAVYLCASSPSGQSNTGELFFGEGSRLTVL.

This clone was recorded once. CDR3 amino acids: CASSLGQNTGELFF. CDR3 in DNA: TGTGCCAGCAGCTTAGGGCAGAACACCGGGGAGCTGTTTTTT. V and J are TRBV7-7 and TRBJ2-2; D uncertain. Trimming stripped 1 base from V and 1 base from J, with 4 bases between. The CDR3 has 14 residues. Germline V gene lookup returns CDR1 SSHAT and CDR2 FNYEAQ (reference sequence).

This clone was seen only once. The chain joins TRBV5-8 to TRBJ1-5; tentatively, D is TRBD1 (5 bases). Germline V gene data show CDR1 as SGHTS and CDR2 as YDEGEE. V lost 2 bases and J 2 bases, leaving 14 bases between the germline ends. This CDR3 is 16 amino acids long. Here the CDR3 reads CASSFPFRGGNQPQHF. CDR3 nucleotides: TGTGCCAGCAGCTTCCCGTTTAGGGGTGGCAATCAGCCCCAGCATTTT.

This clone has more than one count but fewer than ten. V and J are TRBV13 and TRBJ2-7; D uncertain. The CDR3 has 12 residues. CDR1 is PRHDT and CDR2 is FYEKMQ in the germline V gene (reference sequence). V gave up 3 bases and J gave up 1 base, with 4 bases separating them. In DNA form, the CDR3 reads TGTGCCAGCAGCTTCGGGTCCTACGAGCAGTACTTC. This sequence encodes CASSFGSYEQYF. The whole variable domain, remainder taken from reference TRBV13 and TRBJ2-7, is AAGVIQSPRHLIKEKRETATLKCYPIPRHDTVYWYQQGPGQDPQFLISFYEKMQSDKGSIPDRFSAQQFSDYHSELNMSSLELGDSALYFCASSFGSYEQYFGPGTRLTVT.

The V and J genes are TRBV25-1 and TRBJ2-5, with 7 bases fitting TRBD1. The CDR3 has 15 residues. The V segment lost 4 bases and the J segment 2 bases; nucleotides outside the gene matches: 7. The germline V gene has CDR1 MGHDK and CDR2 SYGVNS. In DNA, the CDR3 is TGTGCCAGCAGTGCCCTGGGGGACAGTCAAGAGACCCAGTACTTC. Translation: CASSALGDSQETQYF. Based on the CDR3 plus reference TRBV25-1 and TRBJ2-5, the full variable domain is EADIYQTPRYLVIGTGKKITLECSQTMGHDKMYWYQQDPGMELHLIHYSYGVNSTEKGDLSSESTVSRIRTEHFPLTLESARPSHTSQYLCASSALGDSQETQYFGPGTRLLVL.

The chain's CDR3 is CASSSGRSTDTQYF. CDR3 DNA: TGTGCCAGCAGTTCAGGAAGGAGCACAGATACGCAGTATTTT. The chain joins TRBV6-5 to TRBJ2-3, with D unclear. The CDR3 is 14 amino acids. Germline V gives CDR1 MNHEY, CDR2 SVGAGI. The V and J ends lost 4 bases and 0 bases respectively, with 8 bases between them.

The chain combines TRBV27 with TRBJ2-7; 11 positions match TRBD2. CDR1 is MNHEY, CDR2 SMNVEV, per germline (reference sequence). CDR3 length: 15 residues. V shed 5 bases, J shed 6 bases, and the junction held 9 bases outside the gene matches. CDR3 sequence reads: CASSPSLAGGGEQYF. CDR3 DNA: TGTGCCAGCAGTCCCTCTCTAGCGGGAGGAGGCGAGCAGTACTTC.

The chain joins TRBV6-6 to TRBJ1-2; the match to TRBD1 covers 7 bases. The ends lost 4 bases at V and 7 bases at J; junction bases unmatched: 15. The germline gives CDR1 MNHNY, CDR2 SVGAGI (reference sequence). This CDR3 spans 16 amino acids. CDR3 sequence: CASSWPRTGPGGGYTF. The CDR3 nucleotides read TGTGCCAGCAGTTGGCCCCGGACAGGACCAGGGGGTGGCTACACCTTC.

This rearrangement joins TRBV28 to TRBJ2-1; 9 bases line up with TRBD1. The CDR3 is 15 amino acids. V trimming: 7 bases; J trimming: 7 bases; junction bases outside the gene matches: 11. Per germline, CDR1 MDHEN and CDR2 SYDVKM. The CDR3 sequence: CASTLPGQGVNEQFF. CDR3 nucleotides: TGTGCCAGCACCCTCCCGGGACAGGGAGTGAATGAGCAGTTCTTC.

DNA for the CDR3: TGCAGCGTTCGCGGGACAGGGGGCACCGGGGAGCTGTTTTTT. Protein sequence: CSVRGTGGTGELFF. The chain uses TRBV29-1 and TRBJ2-2; 11 bases are shared with TRBD1. Per germline, CDR1 SQVTM and CDR2 ANQGSEA. V shed 5 bases, J shed 4 bases, and the junction held 3 bases outside the gene matches. CDR3 length: 14 amino acids.

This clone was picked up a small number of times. CDR3 amino acids: CASSLGGLAGGGTQYF. CDR3 sequence (DNA): TGTGCCAGCAGCTTGGGGGGACTAGCGGGAGGAGGTACGCAGTATTTT. The chain has TRBV7-3 and TRBJ2-3; 15 bases agree with TRBD2. Looked up from germline, CDR1 is SGHTA and CDR2 is FQGTGA. The trim removed 3 bases at V and 8 bases at J, leaving 6 bases unmatched. This CDR3 is 16 amino acids long.